These 23 T cell receptor beta chains were sequenced from one sample in a study of Ad26.COV2.S vaccination and SARS-CoV-2 variants. The protocol was immunoSEQ multiplex PCR, while the TCRdb copy is restricted to in-frame clones and leaves out a portion. The sample yields some 300,000 clones, about 86% seen once. Indicated treatment: roughly 20 received Ad26.COV2.S at low or high dose, single or two shots; about 5 received placebo; per-sample allocation not given. It was on day 63 after the first vaccine or placebo injection that samples were taken. The sample here was peripheral blood, taken in a trial of Ad26.COV2.S vaccine versus placebo. Receptors were obtained from a person between 18 and 65 years old who received the Ad26.COV2.S COVID-19 vaccine or a placebo.

J is TRBJ2-2 and V is TRBV27; a weak D match, TRBD2 (5 bases). Trimming left V 11 bases short and J 3 bases short, with 16 bases between. The CDR3 loop spans 14 amino acids. Germline V gene data show CDR1 as MNHEY and CDR2 as SMNVEV (reference sequence). The CDR3 nucleotides are TGTGCCCCTGGGGTGTGGGGAGACACCGGGGAGCTGTTTTTT. This sequence encodes CAPGVWGDTGELFF.

This rearrangement joins TRBV2 to TRBJ1-1; tentatively, D is TRBD1 (6 bases). The length of the CDR3 is 15 residues. Germline CDR1 reads SNHLY; CDR2 reads FYNNEI. The V gene lost 6 bases and the J gene lost 7 bases, with 21 bases spanning the gap. The CDR3 DNA follows: TGTGCCAGCAGGGAACTTGCGGGGGGCCTCGGTGAAGCTTTCTTT. This translates into CASRELAGGLGEAFF.

This clone was counted only a few times. The chain employs TRBV27 and TRBJ1-6, with 9 bases fitting TRBD1. Germline V gene data show CDR1 as MNHEY and CDR2 as SMNVEV (reference sequence). Trimming removed 5 bases from V and 9 bases from J; junction bases left unmatched: 8. This CDR3 has 15 amino acids. In nucleotides, the CDR3 is TGTGCCAGCAGTCCCCGACAGGGGGTTATTTCACCCCTCCACTTT. The encoded protein is CASSPRQGVISPLHF.

This clone was seen a single time. The chain joins TRBV25-1 to TRBJ2-5; D gene uncertain. Germline-derived CDR1 and CDR2 are MGHDK and SYGVNS. The CDR3 has 12 residues. Trimming took off 3 bases at V and 0 bases at J, with 2 bases between the two ends. The CDR3 DNA is TGTGCCAGCAGTGACTACCAAGAGACCCAGTACTTC. It is translated as CASSDYQETQYF.

V and J are TRBV5-5 and TRBJ1-6; D remains unclear. The V end was cut by 1 base, the J end by 7 bases, with 12 bases between. The CDR3 is 15 residues long. Germline V gene sequence: CDR1 SGHKS, CDR2 YYEKEE (reference sequence). Here the CDR3 DNA reads TGTGCCAGCAGCTTGTTACCAGAGAGCAATTCACCCCTCCACTTT. Translation: CASSLLPESNSPLHF.

The chain carries TRBV4-3 and TRBJ2-5, with no clear D. The CDR3 runs to 14 residues. From germline, CDR1 is LGHNA and CDR2 YSLEER. V lost 2 bases and J lost 4, with 11 bases in between. The CDR3 region is CASSQSPLGETQYF. In nucleotides, the CDR3 is TGCGCCAGCAGCCAATCCCCCCTCGGAGAGACCCAGTACTTC.

The chain combines TRBV5-5 with TRBJ2-7, with D possibly TRBD1 on 5 matching bases. The ends were cut back, 6 bases at V and 4 bases at J, with 17 bases in the middle. This CDR3 is 14 amino acids long. Germline CDR1 reads SGHKS; CDR2 reads YYEKEE (reference sequence). The CDR3 protein is CASTPGQGQYEQYF. CDR3 DNA: TGTGCCAGCACTCCTGGGCAGGGTCAGTACGAGCAGTACTTC.

CDR3 region: CATRLVDTDTQYF. In nucleotides, the CDR3 is TGTGCCACCCGGCTGGTAGACACAGATACGCAGTATTTT. V is TRBV12-3 or TRBV12-4 and J is TRBJ2-3; D remains ambiguous. This CDR3 is built from 13 residues. Trimming pared 10 bases from V and 2 bases from J, leaving 13 bases between.

This CDR3 is CATSRDLNYGYTF. As DNA, the CDR3 is TGTGCCACCAGCAGAGACCTTAACTATGGCTACACCTTC. The chain is built from TRBV15 and TRBJ1-2, with no clear D. CDR1 is LNHNV, CDR2 YYDKDF, per germline (reference sequence). The germline V and J ends were trimmed by 0 bases and 1 base, with 3 bases remaining between them. The CDR3 length is 13 residues.

V is TRBV5-1 and J is TRBJ2-7; D remains ambiguous. The CDR3 has 13 amino acids. Trimming cost V 0 bases and J 6 bases, with 10 bases left between them. From germline, CDR1 is SGHRS and CDR2 YFSETQ. CDR3 sequence reads: CASSLDARREQYF. In DNA form, the CDR3 reads TGCGCCAGCAGCTTGGACGCGCGGCGCGAGCAGTACTTC.

The chain joins TRBV6-6 to TRBJ1-5; D gene uncertain. From germline, CDR1 is MNHNY and CDR2 SVGAGI (reference sequence). V was trimmed by 7 bases and J by 0 bases, leaving 13 bases between them. The CDR3 extends over 15 amino acids. DNA for the CDR3: TGTGCCAGCATGTCGGGCCAAACTAGCAATCAGCCCCAGCATTTT. Translation: CASMSGQTSNQPQHF.

As DNA, the CDR3 is TGTGCCACCAGCAGTGGACAGTTCTCTGGAAACACCATATATTTT. Its protein product is CATSSGQFSGNTIYF. The J gene is TRBJ1-3, the V gene TRBV15, with D possibly matching TRBD1 (6 bases). V was trimmed by 3 bases and J by 0 bases, leaving 9 bases between them. This CDR3 has 15 amino acids. Germline lookup yields CDR1 LNHNV and CDR2 YYDKDF (reference sequence).

The chain has TRBV7-3 and TRBJ2-1; either TRBD1 or TRBD2 may supply D (7 bases each). This CDR3 comprises 15 residues. V lost 5 bases, J lost 5 bases, and 16 bases lay in between. Germline V gene sequence: CDR1 SGHTA, CDR2 FQGTGA. The CDR3 here is CASSPTGRGHNEQFF. For the CDR3, the DNA is TGTGCCAGCAGCCCCACAGGGAGGGGGCACAATGAGCAGTTCTTC.

The CDR3 sequence is CASSADWWNTEAFF. The CDR3 DNA reads as TGTGCCAGCAGCGCAGACTGGTGGAACACTGAAGCTTTCTTT. The chain combines TRBV9 with TRBJ1-1; no definite D call. The germline V gene has CDR1 SGDLS and CDR2 YYNGEE. The CDR3 has 14 residues. The V end was cut by 3 bases, the J end by 1 base, with 10 bases between.

The V call is TRBV7-9, the J call TRBJ2-1, with 8 bases matching TRBD2. Trimming removed 2 bases from V and 9 bases from J; junction bases left unmatched: 6. This CDR3 spans 14 amino acids. Germline V CDR1 and CDR2: SEHNR, FQNEAQ (reference sequence). CDR3 amino acids: CASSLSGGGTEQFF. The CDR3, as DNA: TGTGCCAGCAGCTTAAGCGGGGGAGGGACTGAGCAGTTCTTC.

This clone was seen only once. The rearrangement links TRBV24-1 to TRBJ2-3; tentative D call: TRBD2 (5 bases). V was shortened by 7 bases and J by 0 bases, with 16 bases between the two germline ends. The CDR3 length is 16 residues. The germline V gene encodes CDR1 KGHDR and CDR2 SFDVKD. CDR3 sequence: CATSEGRIPSTDTQYF. The CDR3 DNA reads TGTGCCACCAGCGAGGGCCGCATCCCTAGCACAGATACGCAGTATTTT.

This chain joins TRBV18 and TRBJ1-2; 7 bases fit TRBD1. V gave up 3 bases and J gave up 3 bases; unmatched junction bases: 4. CDR1 and CDR2 (germline): KGHSH, LQKENI. This CDR3 is built from 14 residues. Here the CDR3 reads CASSPDQGDYGYTF. The CDR3, as DNA: TGTGCCAGCTCACCCGACCAGGGGGACTATGGCTACACCTTC.

The rearrangement links TRBV5-1 to TRBJ2-3; D is possibly TRBD2 (7 bases). Trimming cost V 3 bases and J 1 base, with 12 bases left between them. The germline V gene encodes CDR1 SGHRS and CDR2 YFSETQ. CDR3 length: 15 residues. The CDR3 bases are TGCGCCAGCAGCTCGGACGGGGGGCGCACAGATACGCAGTATTTT. This sequence encodes CASSSDGGRTDTQYF.

V gene TRBV19 combines with J gene TRBJ2-1; 16 bases fit TRBD2. The V and J ends lost 0 bases and 11 bases, in that order; junction bases with no gene match: 4. There are 16 residues in the CDR3. Germline V gene data show CDR1 as LNHDA and CDR2 as SQIVND (reference sequence). The DNA of the CDR3 is TGTGCCAGTAGTATAGAGGGGACTAGCGGGGGGGCTAAGCAGTTCTTC. As protein: CASSIEGTSGGAKQFF.

The chain combines TRBV19 with TRBJ1-3; D is ambiguous. The V end lost 5 bases, the J end lost 4 bases, and 12 bases lay between the germline ends. CDR1 is LNHDA, CDR2 SQIVND, per germline (reference sequence). The CDR3 has 14 residues. CDR3 in amino acids: CASSVPASGNTIYF. Here the CDR3 DNA reads TGTGCCAGTAGTGTCCCAGCCTCCGGAAACACCATATATTTT. The entire variable domain, with the rest obtained from reference TRBV19 and TRBJ1-3, is as follows: DGGITQSPKYLFRKEGQNVTLSCEQNLNHDAMYWYRQDPGQGLRLIYYSQIVNDFQKGDIAEGYSVSREKKESFPLTVTSAQKNPTAFYLCASSVPASGNTIYFGEGSWLTVV.

This chain links TRBV18 with TRBJ2-1; maybe TRBD2 (6 bases). Trimming took 2 bases from V and 3 from J, leaving 20 bases between them. From germline, CDR1 is KGHSH and CDR2 LQKENI. This CDR3 has 18 residues. CDR3 in amino acids: CASSPSLGRQTSYNEQFF. In DNA, the CDR3 is TGTGCCAGCTCACCATCCCTCGGGAGACAAACCAGCTACAATGAGCAGTTCTTC.

This clone has just a few counts. The J gene is TRBJ1-1, the V gene TRBV7-7, with D unclear. Germline lookup yields CDR1 SSHAT and CDR2 FNYEAQ (reference sequence). CDR3 length: 13 residues. V was shortened by 2 bases and J by 1 base, with 5 bases between the two germline ends. The CDR3 loop is CASSLHQNTEAFF. In nucleotides, the CDR3 is TGTGCCAGCAGCTTACACCAGAACACTGAAGCTTTCTTT. The whole variable domain, filled in from reference TRBV7-7 and TRBJ1-1, reads GAGVSQSPRYKVTKRGQDVTLRCDPISSHATLYWYQQALGQGPEFLTYFNYEAQPDKSGLPSDRFSAERPEGSISTLTIQRTEQRDSAMYRCASSLHQNTEAFFGQGTRLTVV.

The gene calls are TRBV2 and TRBJ1-2; D may be TRBD1 (5 bases). The CDR3 length is 18 residues. Germline CDR1 SNHLY, CDR2 FYNNEI. The ends were cut back, 4 bases at V and 0 bases at J, with 21 bases in the middle. CDR3 region: CASSGLRELTEANYGYTF. CDR3 nucleotides: TGTGCCAGCAGTGGACTCAGGGAGCTCACCGAAGCTAACTATGGCTACACCTTC.